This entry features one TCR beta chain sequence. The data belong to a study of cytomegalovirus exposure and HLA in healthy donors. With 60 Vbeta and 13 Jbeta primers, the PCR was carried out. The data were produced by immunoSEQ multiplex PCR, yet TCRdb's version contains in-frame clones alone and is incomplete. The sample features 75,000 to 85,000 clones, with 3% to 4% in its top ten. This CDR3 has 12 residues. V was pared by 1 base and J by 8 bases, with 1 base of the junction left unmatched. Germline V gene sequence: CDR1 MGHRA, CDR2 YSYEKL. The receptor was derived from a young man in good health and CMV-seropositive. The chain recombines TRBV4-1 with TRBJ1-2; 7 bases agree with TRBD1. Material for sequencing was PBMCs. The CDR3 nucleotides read TGCGCCAGCAGCCAAGCGGACAGGGGCTACACCTTC. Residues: CASSQADRGYTF.